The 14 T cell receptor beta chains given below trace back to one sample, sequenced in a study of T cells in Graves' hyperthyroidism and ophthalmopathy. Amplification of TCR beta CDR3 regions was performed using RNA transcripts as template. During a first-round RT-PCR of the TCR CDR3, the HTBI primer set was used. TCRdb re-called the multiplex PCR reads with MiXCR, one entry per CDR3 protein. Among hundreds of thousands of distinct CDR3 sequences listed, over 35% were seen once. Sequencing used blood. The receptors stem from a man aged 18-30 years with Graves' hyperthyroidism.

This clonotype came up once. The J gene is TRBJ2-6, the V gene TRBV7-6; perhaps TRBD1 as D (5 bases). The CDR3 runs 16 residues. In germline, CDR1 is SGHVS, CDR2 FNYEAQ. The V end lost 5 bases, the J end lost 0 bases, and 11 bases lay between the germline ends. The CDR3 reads CASSRTSSSGANVLTF. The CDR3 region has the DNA TGTGCCAGCAGCCGGACATCGAGCTCTGGGGCCAACGTCCTGACTTTC.

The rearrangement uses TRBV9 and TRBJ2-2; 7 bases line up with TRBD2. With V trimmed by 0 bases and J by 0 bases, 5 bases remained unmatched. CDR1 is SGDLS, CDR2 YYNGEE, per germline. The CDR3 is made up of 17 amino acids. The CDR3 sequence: CASSVAREEANTGELFF. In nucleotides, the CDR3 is TGTGCCAGCAGCGTAGCCCGGGAGGAAGCGAACACCGGGGAGCTGTTTTTT.

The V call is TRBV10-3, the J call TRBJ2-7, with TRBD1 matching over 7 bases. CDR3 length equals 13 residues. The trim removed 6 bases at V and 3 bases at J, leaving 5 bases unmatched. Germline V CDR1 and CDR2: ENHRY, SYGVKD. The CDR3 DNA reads TGTGCCATCAGCATGGGACAGTTCTACGAGCAGTACTTC. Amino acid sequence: CAISMGQFYEQYF.

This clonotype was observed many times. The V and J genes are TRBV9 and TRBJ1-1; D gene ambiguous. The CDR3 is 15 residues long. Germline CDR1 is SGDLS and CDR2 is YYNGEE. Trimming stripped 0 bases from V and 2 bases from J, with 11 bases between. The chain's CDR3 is CASSVESNSNTEAFF. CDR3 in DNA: TGTGCCAGCAGCGTAGAATCGAACAGCAACACTGAAGCTTTCTTT.

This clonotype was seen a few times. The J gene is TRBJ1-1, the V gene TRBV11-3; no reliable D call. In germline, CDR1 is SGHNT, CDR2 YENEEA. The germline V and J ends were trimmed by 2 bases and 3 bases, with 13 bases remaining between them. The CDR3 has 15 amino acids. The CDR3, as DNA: TGTGCCAGCAGCTTAACACCCATCGCGGACACTGAAGCTTTCTTT. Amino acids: CASSLTPIADTEAFF. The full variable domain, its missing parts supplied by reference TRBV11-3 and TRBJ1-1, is EAGVVQSPRYKIIEKKQPVAFWCNPISGHNTLYWYLQNLGQGPELLIRYENEEAVDDSQLPKDRFSAERLKGVDSTLKIQPAELGDSAVYLCASSLTPIADTEAFFGQGTRLTVV.

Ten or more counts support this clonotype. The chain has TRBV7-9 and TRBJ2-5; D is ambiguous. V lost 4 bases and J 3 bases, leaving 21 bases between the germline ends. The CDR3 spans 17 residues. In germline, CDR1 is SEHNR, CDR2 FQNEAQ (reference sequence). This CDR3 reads CASSSKGSREEEETQYF. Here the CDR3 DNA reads TGTGCCAGCAGCTCCAAGGGCAGCCGAGAAGAAGAAGAGACCCAGTACTTC.

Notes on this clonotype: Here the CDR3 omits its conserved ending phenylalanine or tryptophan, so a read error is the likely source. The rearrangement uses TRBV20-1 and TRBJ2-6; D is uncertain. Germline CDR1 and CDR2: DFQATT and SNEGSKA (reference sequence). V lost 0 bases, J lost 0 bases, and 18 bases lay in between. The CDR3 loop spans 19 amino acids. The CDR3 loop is CSARDAAAQPLSGANVLTL. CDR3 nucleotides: TGCAGTGCTAGAGATGCGGCGGCTCAGCCCCTCTCTGGGGCCAACGTCCTGACTTTG.

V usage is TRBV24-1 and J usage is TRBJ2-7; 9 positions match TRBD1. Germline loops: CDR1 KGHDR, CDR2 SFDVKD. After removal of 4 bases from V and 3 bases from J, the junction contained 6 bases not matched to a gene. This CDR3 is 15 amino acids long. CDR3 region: CATSDSDRGVYEQYF. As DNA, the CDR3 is TGTGCCACCAGTGACTCGGACAGGGGCGTCTACGAGCAGTACTTC.

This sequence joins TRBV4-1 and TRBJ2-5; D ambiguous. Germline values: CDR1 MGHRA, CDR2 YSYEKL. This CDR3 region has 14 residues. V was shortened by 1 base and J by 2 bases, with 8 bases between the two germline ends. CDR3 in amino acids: CASSQVGYQETQYF. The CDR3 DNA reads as TGCGCCAGCAGCCAAGTTGGGTATCAAGAGACCCAGTACTTC.

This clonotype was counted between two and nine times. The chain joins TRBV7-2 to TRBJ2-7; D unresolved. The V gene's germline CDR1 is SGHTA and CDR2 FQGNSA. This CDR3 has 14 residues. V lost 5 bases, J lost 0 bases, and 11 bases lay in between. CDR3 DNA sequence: TGTGCCAGCAGCCCGTTTAAGAGCTCCTACGAGCAGTACTTC. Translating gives CASSPFKSSYEQYF. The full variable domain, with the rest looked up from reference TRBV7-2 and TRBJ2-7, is GAGVSQSPSNKVTEKGKDVELRCDPISGHTALYWYRQSLGQGLEFLIYFQGNSAPDKSGLPSDRFSAERTGGSVSTLTIQRTQQEDSAVYLCASSPFKSSYEQYFGPGTRLTVT.

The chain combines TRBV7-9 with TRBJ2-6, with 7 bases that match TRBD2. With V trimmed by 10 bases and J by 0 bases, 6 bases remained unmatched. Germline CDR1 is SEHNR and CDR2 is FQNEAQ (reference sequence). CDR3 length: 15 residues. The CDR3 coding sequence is TGTGCCACCCCCACGGGGGGCTCTGGGGCCAACGTCCTGACTTTC. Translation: CATPTGGSGANVLTF.

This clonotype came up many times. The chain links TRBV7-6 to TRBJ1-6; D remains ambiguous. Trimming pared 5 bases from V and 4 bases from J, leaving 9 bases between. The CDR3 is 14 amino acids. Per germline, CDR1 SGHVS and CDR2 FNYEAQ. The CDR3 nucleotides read TGTGCCAGCAGCCTTGAGCTTTATAATTCACCCCTCCACTTT. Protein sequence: CASSLELYNSPLHF.

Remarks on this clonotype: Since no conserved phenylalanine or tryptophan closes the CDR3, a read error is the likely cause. The CDR3 region is CASSQDSGLGGDEQYS. For the CDR3, the DNA is TGCGCCAGCAGCCAAGATTCGGGGCTGGGCGGCGACGAGCAGTACTCC. The gene calls are TRBV4-1 and TRBJ2-7, with D possibly called TRBD1 or TRBD2 (5 bases each). The germline V gene encodes CDR1 MGHRA and CDR2 YSYEKL. V was shortened by 0 bases and J by 5 bases, with 17 bases between the two germline ends. The CDR3 contains 16 residues.

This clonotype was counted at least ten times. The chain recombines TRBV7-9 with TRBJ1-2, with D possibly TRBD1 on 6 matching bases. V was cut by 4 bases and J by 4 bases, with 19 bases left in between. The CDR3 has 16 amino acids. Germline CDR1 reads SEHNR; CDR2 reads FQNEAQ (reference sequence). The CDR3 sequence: CASSSGGGLSGYGYTF. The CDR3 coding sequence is TGTGCCAGCAGCTCTGGCGGGGGGCTTTCAGGCTATGGCTACACCTTC. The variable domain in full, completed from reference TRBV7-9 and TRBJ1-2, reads DTGVSQNPRHKITKRGQNVTFRCDPISEHNRLYWYRQTLGQGPEFLTYFQNEAQLEKSRLLSDRFSAERPKGSFSTLEIQRTEQGDSAMYLCASSSGGGLSGYGYTFGSGTRLTVV.